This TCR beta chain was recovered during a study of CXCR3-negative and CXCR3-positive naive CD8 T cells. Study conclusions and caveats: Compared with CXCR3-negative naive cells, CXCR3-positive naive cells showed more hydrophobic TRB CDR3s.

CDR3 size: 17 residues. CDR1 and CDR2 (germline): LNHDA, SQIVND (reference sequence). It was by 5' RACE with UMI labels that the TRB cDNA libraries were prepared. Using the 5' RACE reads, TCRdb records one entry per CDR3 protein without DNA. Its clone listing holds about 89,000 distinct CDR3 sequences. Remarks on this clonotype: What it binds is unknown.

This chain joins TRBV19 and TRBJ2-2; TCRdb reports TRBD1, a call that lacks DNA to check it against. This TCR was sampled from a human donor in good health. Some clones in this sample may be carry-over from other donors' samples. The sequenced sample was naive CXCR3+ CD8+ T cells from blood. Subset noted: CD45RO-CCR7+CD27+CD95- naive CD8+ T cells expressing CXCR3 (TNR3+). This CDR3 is CASTSWVTGIGTGELFF. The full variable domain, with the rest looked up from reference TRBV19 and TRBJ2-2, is DGGITQSPKYLFRKEGQNVTLSCEQNLNHDAMYWYRQDPGQGLRLIYYSQIVNDFQKGDIAEGYSVSREKKESFPLTVTSAQKNPTAFYLCASTSWVTGIGTGELFFGEGSRLTVL.